This T cell receptor (beta chain) derives from a study of blood T cells in healthy people across ages. This clonotype was found once. Germline values: CDR1 SGHRS, CDR2 YFSETQ. The V gene lost 4 bases and the J gene lost 0 bases, with 14 bases spanning the gap. This CDR3 has 15 amino acids. A second PCR of about 6 to 11 cycles used a sample-barcoded 5' primer and a J-beta primer mix. TCRdb re-called the 5' RACE reads through MiXCR, storing one row per CDR3 protein. The table includes roughly 800,000 distinct CDR3 sequences, nearly 60% detected once. This TCR came from a man younger than 45 in good health. Input material: blood. The gene calls are TRBV5-1 and TRBJ2-7; D gene ambiguous. DNA of the CDR3: TGCGCCAGCAGCACGAAGGACGGCAGCTCCTACGAGCAGTACTTC. It encodes CASSTKDGSSYEQYF.